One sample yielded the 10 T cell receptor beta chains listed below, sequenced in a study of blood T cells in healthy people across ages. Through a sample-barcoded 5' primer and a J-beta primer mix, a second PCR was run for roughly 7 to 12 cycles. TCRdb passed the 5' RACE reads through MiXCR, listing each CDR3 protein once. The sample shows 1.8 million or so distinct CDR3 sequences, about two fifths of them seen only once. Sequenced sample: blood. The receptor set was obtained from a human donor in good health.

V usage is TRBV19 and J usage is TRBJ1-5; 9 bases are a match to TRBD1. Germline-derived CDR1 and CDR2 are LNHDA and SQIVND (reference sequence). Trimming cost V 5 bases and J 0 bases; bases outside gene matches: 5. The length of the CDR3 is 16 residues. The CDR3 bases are TGTGCCAGTAGTCAACAGGGGGCCAGTAGCAATCAGCCCCAGCATTTT. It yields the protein CASSQQGASSNQPQHF.

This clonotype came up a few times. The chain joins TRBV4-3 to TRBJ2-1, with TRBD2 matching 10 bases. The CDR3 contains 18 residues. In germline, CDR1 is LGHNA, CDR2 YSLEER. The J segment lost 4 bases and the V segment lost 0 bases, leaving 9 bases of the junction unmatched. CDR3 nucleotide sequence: TGCGCCAGCAGCCAAGATTGGGCTAGCGGGGGAGATTACAATGAGCAGTTCTTC. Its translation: CASSQDWASGGDYNEQFF.

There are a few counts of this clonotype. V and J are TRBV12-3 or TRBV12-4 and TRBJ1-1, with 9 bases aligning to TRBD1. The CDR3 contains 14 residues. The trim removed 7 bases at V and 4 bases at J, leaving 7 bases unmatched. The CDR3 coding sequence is TGTGCCAGCAAGGCCGGGACAGGGTCCACTGAAGCTTTCTTT. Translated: CASKAGTGSTEAFF.

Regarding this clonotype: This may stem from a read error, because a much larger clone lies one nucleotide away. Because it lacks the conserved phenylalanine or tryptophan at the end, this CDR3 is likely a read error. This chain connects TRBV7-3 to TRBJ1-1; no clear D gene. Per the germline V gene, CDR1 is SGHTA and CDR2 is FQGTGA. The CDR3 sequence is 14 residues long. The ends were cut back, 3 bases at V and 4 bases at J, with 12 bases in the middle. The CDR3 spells CASSFGPAPTEAFV. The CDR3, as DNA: TGTGCCAGCAGCTTCGGCCCAGCCCCCACTGAAGCTTTCGTT.

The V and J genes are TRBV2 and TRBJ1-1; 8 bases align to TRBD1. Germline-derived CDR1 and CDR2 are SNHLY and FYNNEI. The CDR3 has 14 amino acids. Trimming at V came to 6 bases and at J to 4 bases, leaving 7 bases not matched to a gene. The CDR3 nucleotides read TGTGCCAGCAGACCGGGACAGGAGGGCACTGAAGCTTTCTTT. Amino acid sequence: CASRPGQEGTEAFF.

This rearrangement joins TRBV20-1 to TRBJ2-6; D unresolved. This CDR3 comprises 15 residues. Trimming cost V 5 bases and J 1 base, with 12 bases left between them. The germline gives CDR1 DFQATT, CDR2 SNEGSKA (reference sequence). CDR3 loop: CSASGPRSGANVLTF. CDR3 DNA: TGCAGTGCTTCGGGTCCGAGATCTGGGGCCAACGTCCTGACTTTC.

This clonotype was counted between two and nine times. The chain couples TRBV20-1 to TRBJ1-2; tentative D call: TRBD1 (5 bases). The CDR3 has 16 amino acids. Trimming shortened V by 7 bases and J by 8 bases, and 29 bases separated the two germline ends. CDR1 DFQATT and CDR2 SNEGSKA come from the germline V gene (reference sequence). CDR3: CSGGDRIQARERGYTF. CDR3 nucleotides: TGCAGTGGAGGGGACCGCATACAGGCCCGAGAGAGAGGCTACACCTTC.

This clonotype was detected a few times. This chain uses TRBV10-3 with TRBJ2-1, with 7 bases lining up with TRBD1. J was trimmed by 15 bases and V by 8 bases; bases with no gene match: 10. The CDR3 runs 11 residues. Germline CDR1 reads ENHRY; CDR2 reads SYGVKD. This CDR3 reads CAIEDAGGRFF. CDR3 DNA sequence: TGTGCCATCGAAGACGCAGGGGGACGGTTCTTC.

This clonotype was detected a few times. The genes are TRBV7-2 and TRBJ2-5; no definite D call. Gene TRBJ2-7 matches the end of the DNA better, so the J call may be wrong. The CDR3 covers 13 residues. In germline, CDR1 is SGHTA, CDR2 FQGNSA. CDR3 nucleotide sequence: TGTGCCAGCAGCTTAGTTCGCGAGGACGAGCAGTACTTC. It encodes CASSLVREDEQYF.

The CDR3 protein is CASSFGGPLDEQFF. CDR3 in DNA: TGTGCCAGCAGCTTCGGGGGGCCCCTCGATGAGCAGTTCTTC. V is TRBV5-4 and J is TRBJ2-1, with a possible D match to TRBD2 (7 bases). The germline CDR1 and CDR2 sequences are SGHNT and YYREEE (reference sequence). The CDR3 length is 14 residues. Trimming left V 2 bases short and J 8 bases short, with 14 bases between.